The clone carrying this T cell receptor (beta chain) has at least ten counts. Its matching antigen is unknown. As for time point: blood at routine non-recurrence follow-up after resection. Sequencing of whole RNA from tumor, nontumor lung or frozen PBMC involved no sorting. TCRdb independently ran MiXCR on the 5' RACE reads; one entry per CDR3 protein. The table lists some 54,000 distinct CDR3 sequences, less than 9.5% of them singletons, with 35% in the top ten. The CDR3 covers 10 residues. V lost 7 bases and J lost 0, with 3 bases in between. Per germline, CDR1 SQVTM and CDR2 ANQGSEA. This record comes from a study of spatial heterogeneity in lung cancer. Study in general: Researchers sequenced follow-up PBMC samples if they had them, and these came a median of about two years after resection. For the average unique TCR and UMI combination, more than eight occurrences appeared in raw reads.

Whole-study results and caveats: Ubiquitous, expanded tumor-derived TCRs were more frequently observed in blood at resection than at follow-up.

V usage is TRBV29-1 and J usage is TRBJ1-1; D unclear. Sequences were derived from PBMCs, sampled at follow-up. The receptor was derived from a female donor with early-stage non-small cell lung cancer. The CDR3 DNA follows: TGCAGCGCAATGAACACTGAAGCTTTCTTT. As protein: CSAMNTEAFF.